The 18 T cell receptor beta chains given below trace back to one sample, sequenced in a study of OX40 agonist ivuxolimab in advanced cancers. Sequenced by immunoSEQ multiplex PCR; TCRdb stores in-frame clones only, minus some. The data contain approximately 120,000 clones, 80% to 95% of them singletons. The specimen comprised CD4+ or CD8+ T cells sorted from blood, sampled in a trial of the OX40 agonist ivuxolimab. Receptors originate from an adult with an advanced solid tumor such as melanoma, head and neck, liver or kidney cancer.

The V gene is TRBV19, the J gene TRBJ1-2; TRBD1 matches 9 bases. The J segment lost 3 bases and the V segment lost 5 bases, leaving 4 bases of the junction unmatched. The V gene's germline CDR1 is LNHDA and CDR2 SQIVND (reference sequence). CDR3 length equals 14 residues. CDR3 sequence: CASSLWDRDYGYTF. CDR3 in DNA: TGTGCCAGTAGTCTATGGGACAGGGACTATGGCTACACCTTC. Filled out from reference TRBV19 and TRBJ1-2, the complete variable domain reads DGGITQSPKYLFRKEGQNVTLSCEQNLNHDAMYWYRQDPGQGLRLIYYSQIVNDFQKGDIAEGYSVSREKKESFPLTVTSAQKNPTAFYLCASSLWDRDYGYTFGSGTRLTVV.

This clone was counted a few times. V gene TRBV10-3 combines with J gene TRBJ1-2, with 9 positions matching TRBD1. Germline trimming cut 5 bases from V and 11 bases from J; bases unmatched to any gene: 9. Per germline, CDR1 ENHRY and CDR2 SYGVKD. The CDR3 extends over 13 amino acids. CDR3 sequence: CAISRQETGGYTF. The CDR3 region has the DNA TGTGCCATCAGTAGACAGGAGACAGGGGGGTACACCTTC.

This clone occurred once. The chain recombines TRBV7-3 with TRBJ2-1; 8 bases align to TRBD2. The CDR3 is 15 amino acids. Germline V gene lookup returns CDR1 SGHTA and CDR2 FQGTGA. V shed 5 bases, J shed 2 bases, and the junction held 5 bases outside the gene matches. CDR3 bases: TGTGCCAGCAGCGCTGAGCGGGGGACCTACAATGAGCAGTTCTTC. The encoded protein is CASSAERGTYNEQFF.

This clone has only a few counts. CDR3 region: CSVTESTGELFF. Written as DNA, the CDR3 is TGCAGCGTCACAGAATCCACCGGGGAGCTGTTTTTT. The J gene is TRBJ2-2, the V gene TRBV29-1; D is ambiguous. The V and J ends lost 6 bases and 4 bases respectively, with 9 bases between them. This CDR3 contains 12 residues. CDR1 is SQVTM and CDR2 is ANQGSEA in the germline V gene.

The chain has TRBV28 and TRBJ2-5; 7 nucleotides line up with TRBD2. Germline V gene sequence: CDR1 MDHEN, CDR2 SYDVKM. J was trimmed by 7 bases and V by 6 bases; bases with no gene match: 20. This CDR3 is built from 17 residues. The CDR3 region is CASSSGEWGGWPRTQYF. The CDR3 DNA reads TGTGCCAGCAGCTCCGGCGAGTGGGGGGGTTGGCCTCGGACCCAGTACTTC. The whole variable domain, remainder taken from reference TRBV28 and TRBJ2-5, is DVKVTQSSRYLVKRTGEKVFLECVQDMDHENMFWYRQDPGLGLRLIYFSYDVKMKEKGDIPEGYSVSREKKERFSLILESASTNQTSMYLCASSSGEWGGWPRTQYFGPGTRLLVL.

V and J are TRBV6-1 and TRBJ2-5, with 12 bases that match TRBD1. V lost 7 bases and J lost 5; bases outside the gene matches: 5. Germline assignment: CDR1 MNHNS and CDR2 SASEGT. CDR3 length: 14 residues. The CDR3 spells CASNRDRGPETQYF. DNA for the CDR3: TGTGCCAGCAACCGGGACAGGGGGCCGGAGACCCAGTACTTC.

The V and J genes are TRBV28 and TRBJ2-3; 8 bases align to TRBD1. This CDR3 spans 14 amino acids. Germline-derived CDR1 and CDR2 are MDHEN and SYDVKM. The ends lost 6 bases at V and 0 bases at J; junction bases unmatched: 2. This CDR3 is CASSRQGSTDTQYF. In nucleotides, the CDR3 is TGTGCCAGCAGCAGACAGGGGAGCACAGATACGCAGTATTTT.

This chain links TRBV28 with TRBJ2-5; no clear D. The germline V gene encodes CDR1 MDHEN and CDR2 SYDVKM. V lost 0 bases to trimming and J lost 3 bases, with 2 bases between them. The CDR3 is 12 amino acids. The DNA of the CDR3 is TGTGCCAGCAGTTTATGCAAAGAGACCCAGTACTTC. Its translation: CASSLCKETQYF.

V usage is TRBV15 and J usage is TRBJ2-7, with a weak D call TRBD2 (6 bases). Trimming took off 0 bases at V and 7 bases at J, with 22 bases between the two ends. Per germline, CDR1 LNHNV and CDR2 YYDKDF (reference sequence). This CDR3 spans 17 amino acids. In nucleotides, the CDR3 is TGTGCCACCAGCAGAGATCAATGGAAGCGGACTAACGGGGAGCAGTACTTC. Protein product: CATSRDQWKRTNGEQYF.

J is TRBJ1-5 and V is TRBV29-1; a possible D gene is TRBD1 (5 bases). Trimming removed 4 bases at V and 6 bases at J, with 16 bases between. The CDR3 has 14 amino acids. CDR1 and CDR2 from the germline V gene are SQVTM and ANQGSEA. The DNA of the CDR3 is TGCAGCGTTGGTTCGGGGGGAAATCGTCAGCCCCAGCATTTT. Translation: CSVGSGGNRQPQHF.

This chain connects TRBV7-3 to TRBJ2-1; 8 bases align to TRBD2. The CDR3 length is 15 residues. Germline-derived CDR1 and CDR2 are SGHTA and FQGTGA. V lost 5 bases, J lost 7 bases, and 10 bases stayed unmatched. The CDR3 nucleotides are TGTGCCAGCAGCCCAAGGGGGACTAGGTTTAATGAGCAGTTCTTC. Translating it yields CASSPRGTRFNEQFF.

The gene calls are TRBV28 and TRBJ2-5; D is possibly TRBD1 (6 bases). The last part of the DNA fits TRBJ2-7 better; the J call may be wrong. The CDR3 loop spans 14 amino acids. Germline V gene data show CDR1 as MDHEN and CDR2 as SYDVKM. CDR3 sequence: CASSSGTRAYEQYF. As DNA, the CDR3 is TGTGCCAGCAGTTCCGGGACAAGAGCCTACGAGCAGTACTTC.

The chain employs TRBV5-6 and TRBJ1-2, with D perhaps TRBD1 (5 bases). The CDR3 loop spans 14 amino acids. Germline-derived CDR1 and CDR2 are SGHDT and YYEEEE. Deletions cut 4 bases from V and 8 bases from J, with 18 bases between. The CDR3 loop is CASSPRLGQEGYTF. In nucleotides, the CDR3 is TGTGCCAGCAGCCCTAGGCTGGGGCAGGAAGGCTACACCTTC.

This clone was seen just once. The rearrangement joins TRBV2 to TRBJ1-1, with no clear D. Trimming stripped 2 bases from V and 0 bases from J, with 10 bases between. CDR3 length: 15 residues. The germline V gene encodes CDR1 SNHLY and CDR2 FYNNEI. CDR3 coding DNA: TGTGCCAGCAGTGAACCAGCAGAAATGAACACTGAAGCTTTCTTT. Amino acid sequence: CASSEPAEMNTEAFF.

This chain links TRBV2 with TRBJ1-3; D unclear. There are 15 residues in the CDR3. CDR1 and CDR2 (germline): SNHLY, FYNNEI. V gave up 6 bases and J gave up 0 bases, with 12 bases separating them. The CDR3 here is CASRGEKSSGNTIYF. CDR3 coding DNA: TGTGCCAGCAGGGGAGAGAAGAGCTCTGGAAACACCATATATTTT.

This clone has a single count. The gene calls are TRBV14 and TRBJ2-5, with TRBD2 matching over 7 bases. The CDR3 is 16 residues long. The ends lost 2 bases at V and 4 bases at J; junction bases unmatched: 10. Germline CDR1 reads SGHDN; CDR2 reads FVKESK. The DNA for the CDR3 is TGTGCCAGCAGCCAATGGGAGGGGAGCTCTGGAGAGACCCAGTACTTC. Translation gives CASSQWEGSSGETQYF. Drawing the rest from reference TRBV14 and TRBJ2-5, the complete variable domain is EAGVTQFPSHSVIEKGQTVTLRCDPISGHDNLYWYRRVMGKEIKFLLHFVKESKQDESGMPNNRFLAERTGGTYSTLKVQPAELEDSGVYFCASSQWEGSSGETQYFGPGTRLLVL.

The V and J genes are TRBV6-6 and TRBJ1-3, with D maybe TRBD1 (6 bases). V was clipped by 6 bases and J by 4 bases, with 16 bases between them. CDR1 MNHNY and CDR2 SVGAGI come from the germline V gene (reference sequence). The CDR3 has 15 residues. The CDR3 spells CASSQDNRAGNTIYF. CDR3 DNA sequence: TGTGCCAGCAGCCAAGATAACAGGGCCGGAAACACCATATATTTT.

This chain uses TRBV4-3 with TRBJ2-4, with a weak D call TRBD1 (7 bases). V lost 1 base to trimming and J lost 2 bases, with 21 bases between them. This CDR3 spans 19 amino acids. Per germline, CDR1 LGHNA and CDR2 YSLEER. Written as DNA, the CDR3 is TGCGCCAGCAGCCAAGTCCGGCATCAGGGGGGAAGGACCAAAAACATTCAGTACTTC. As protein: CASSQVRHQGGRTKNIQYF.